This T cell receptor (beta chain) appears in the sequencing data of a study of T-cell reconstitution after alpha-beta-depleted transplantation in children. This clonotype appeared a few times. A TCRbeta library incorporating unique molecular identifiers was prepared. In TCRdb, the PCR reads were re-called with MiXCR into one record per CDR3 protein. The table shows 450,000 to 500,000 distinct CDR3 sequences, with around 13% occurring only once. Deletions cut 8 bases from V and 5 bases from J, with 24 bases between. Germline V gives CDR1 DFQATT, CDR2 SNEGSKA (reference sequence). The CDR3 is 15 amino acids.

The source material was PBMCs from the stem cell graft donor, sampled from the stem cell graft. The rearrangement links TRBV20-1 to TRBJ1-2; D is unresolved. The clonotype comes from a human donor who donated a stem cell graft to a child with combined immunodeficiency. The CDR3 spells CSTKKAGEYGYGYTF. The CDR3 region has the DNA TGCAGTACAAAAAAAGCTGGGGAGTACGGGTATGGCTACACCTTC.